The 15 T cell receptor beta chains given below trace back to one sample, sequenced in a study of tumor-infiltrating lymphocytes in primary liver carcinoma. The input was 450 to 500 ng total RNA; TCR beta cDNA was made from it with a constant-region primer. Construction of TCR beta libraries relied on three successive nested multiplex PCR rounds employing slightly modified ARM-PCR. Forward primers for TRBV1-TRBV30 and a C-beta reverse primer served the first two PCR rounds, at around 9 cycles each. One entry per CDR3 protein results from TCRdb running MiXCR on the multiplex PCR reads. This sample has approximately 74,000 distinct CDR3 sequences, with around 75% found just once. For each extraction, RNA and DNA were obtained together from 20-30 mg of unsorted bulk tissue. Sequencing was performed on liver tumor tissue from sampling region 4. Sample subset: tumor region T4, right-lateral pole. These receptor sequences come from an older woman with primary liver carcinoma and hepatitis B virus infection.

This clonotype was seen a few times. The DNA is left out, because the CDR3 cannot be placed on it with certainty; the CDR3 is given as TCRdb lists it. The chain carries TRBV28 and TRBJ2-2; the D segment call TRBD1 is taken from the table without a DNA check. The CDR3 is 16 residues long, counting both termini. Per germline, CDR1 MDHEN and CDR2 SYDVKM. The CDR3 region is CASSFGTGSNTGELYF.

About this clonotype itself: Given a much more abundant clone one base away, this may be a read error. The rearrangement uses TRBV7-9 and TRBJ2-3; 12 bases are shared with TRBD2. This CDR3 is 15 amino acids long. CDR1 is SEHNR, CDR2 FQNEAQ, per germline (reference sequence). V was clipped by 4 bases and J by 7 bases; unmatched bases: 6. Here the CDR3 reads CASSSLAGGSYTQYF. In nucleotides, the CDR3 is TGTGCCAGCAGCTCACTAGCGGGAGGCTCATATACGCAGTATTTT.

Comments on this clonotype: Relative to the germline gene, one junction end is altered; a read error may explain this. The V call is TRBV28, the J call TRBJ2-1; TRBD2 matches 7 bases. This CDR3 has 15 amino acids. Germline values: CDR1 MDHEN, CDR2 SYDVKM. CDR3 sequence: CTSNRTGGSYNEQFF. CDR3 nucleotides: TGTACCAGCAACAGAACGGGGGGCTCCTACAATGAGCAGTTCTTC. The variable domain in full, with the rest retrieved from reference TRBV28 and TRBJ2-1, is DVKVTQSSRYLVKRTGEKVFLECVQDMDHENMFWYRQDPGLGLRLIYFSYDVKMKEKGDIPEGYSVSREKKERFSLILESASTNQTSMYLCTSNRTGGSYNEQFFGPGTRLTVL.

As for this clonotype: A much larger clone differs by one base, so this may be a read error. The rearrangement joins TRBV7-9 to TRBJ2-3, with TRBD2 as a possible D gene (6 bases). Germline V gene sequence: CDR1 SEHNR, CDR2 FQNEAQ (reference sequence). The length of the CDR3 is 15 residues. CDR3 protein: CTSSFPGVITDTQYF. The CDR3 nucleotides are TGTACCAGCAGCTTCCCGGGAGTAATCACAGATACGCAGTATTTT.

Comment on this clonotype: One base away lies a much larger clone, so this may be a sequencing read error. This chain links TRBV28 with TRBJ2-1, with D possibly being TRBD1 (7 bases). The CDR3 has 16 residues. V shed 7 bases and J shed 2 bases, with 18 bases lying between them. Germline loops: CDR1 MDHEN, CDR2 SYDVKM. DNA for the CDR3: TGTGCCAGCAAGGAGGGGGCTAGCGACCCCTACAATGAGCAGTTCTTC. It translates to CASKEGASDPYNEQFF.

This clonotype was found once. The gene calls are TRBV11-2 and TRBJ1-1; a possible D gene is TRBD1 (6 bases). V lost 5 bases and J lost 14, with 30 bases in between. The CDR3 contains 16 residues. Germline assignment: CDR1 SGHAT and CDR2 FQNNGV. The CDR3 reads CASSPSGGARTTEGFF. CDR3 sequence (DNA): TGTGCCAGCAGCCCATCTGGGGGGGCGCGTACCACTGAAGGCTTCTTT.

With regard to this clonotype: This CDR3 is missing its conserved last phenylalanine or tryptophan, likely due to a read error. The DNA is left out, because the CDR3 cannot be placed on it with certainty; the CDR3 is given as TCRdb lists it. V and J are TRBV11-2 and TRBJ2-3; the table gives TRBD2 as D, unverified against the DNA. Germline V gene data show CDR1 as SGHAT and CDR2 as FQNNGV. Inclusive of both ends, the CDR3 amounts to 22 amino acids. The CDR3 sequence is CASSLTSGSEQYFGPGPDTQYS.

Note on this clonotype: An end of the junction does not agree with germline; a read error may underlie this. The rearrangement links TRBV5-6 to TRBJ2-2, with a weak D call TRBD2 (5 bases). CDR1 SGHDT and CDR2 YYEEEE come from the germline V gene. The CDR3 contains 15 residues. The CDR3 reads CAGSLFNSATGKLFF. The CDR3 DNA reads as TGTGCCGGCAGCTTGTTTAACAGCGCCACCGGGAAGCTGTTTTTT. The complete variable domain, with remaining parts taken from reference TRBV5-6 and TRBJ2-2, reads DAGVTQSPTHLIKTRGQQVTLRCSPKSGHDTVSWYQQALGQGPQFIFQYYEEEERQRGNFPDRFSGHQFPNYSSELNVNALLLGDSALYLCAGSLFNSATGKLFFGEGSRLTVL.

In the case of this clonotype: The germline gene is not matched at one end of the junction; a read error may be the cause. The CDR3 DNA follows: TGTGCCACCTGCAATAGCGGGAGCGGAACAGATACACAGTATTTT. It codes for CATCNSGSGTDTQYF. The chain combines TRBV24-1 with TRBJ2-3; TRBD2 aligns across 9 bases. Per germline, CDR1 KGHDR and CDR2 SFDVKD. This CDR3 is 15 amino acids long.

This clonotype was recorded once. This could be a read error, since a much larger clone is one nucleotide away. The CDR3 here is CASRGGGSLRRETQYF. The DNA for the CDR3 is TGTGCCAGCAGGGGGGGGGGCTCTCTGCGGAGGGAGACCCAGTACTTC. This chain uses TRBV28 with TRBJ2-5; TRBD2 might be the D (7 bases). This CDR3 region has 16 residues. Trimming cost V 6 bases and J 5 bases, with 22 bases left between them. CDR1 is MDHEN, CDR2 SYDVKM, per germline.

Ten or more counts support this clonotype. This chain uses TRBV6-1 with TRBJ2-2; 9 bases are shared with TRBD2. CDR3 length equals 15 residues. V shed 1 base, J shed 6 bases, and the junction held 3 bases outside the gene matches. CDR1 is MNHNS, CDR2 SASEGT, per germline. Here the CDR3 reads CASSEESGRPGELFF. CDR3 coding DNA: TGTGCCAGCAGTGAAGAAAGCGGGAGGCCCGGGGAGCTGTTTTTT.

Remarks on this clonotype: Since the CDR3 does not end with the conserved phenylalanine or tryptophan, this likely comes from a read error. It is unclear where the CDR3 begins or ends on the DNA, so no DNA is shown, and the CDR3 is as TCRdb lists it. The chain recombines TRBV28 with TRBJ2-1; the D call of TRBD2 is as the table states it, not checked on the DNA. From its first to its last residue, the CDR3 has 11 amino acids. CDR1 is MDHEN, CDR2 SYDVKM, per germline. CDR3 protein: CASSTRKWSFI.

Regarding this clonotype: The junction departs from the called germline gene at one end, perhaps through a read error. The J gene is TRBJ2-1, the V gene TRBV10-1; maybe TRBD1 (7 bases). From germline, CDR1 is WNHNN and CDR2 SYGVQD (reference sequence). The CDR3 covers 15 residues. The CDR3 here is CANSGSQGGNNEQFF. The CDR3 DNA reads TGCGCCAACAGTGGGTCCCAGGGGGGTAACAATGAGCAGTTCTTC.

This clonotype was picked up a small number of times. At one boundary the junction diverges from the germline segment, which might be a read error. The genes are TRBV28 and TRBJ2-7; D could derive from TRBD1 or TRBD2 (5 bases each). CDR1 is MDHEN and CDR2 is SYDVKM in the germline V gene. The CDR3 spans 12 residues. CDR3: CASSLSGRQPSF. The CDR3 DNA sequence: TGTGCCAGCAGTTTATCGGGGCGACAACCGAGTTTC.

Remarks on this clonotype: One end of the junction is discordant with germline, which a read error may explain. The rearrangement uses TRBV28 and TRBJ2-7; 10 nucleotides align to TRBD2. Germline V CDR1 and CDR2: MDHEN, SYDVKM. This CDR3 is 16 amino acids long. The CDR3 spells CASSFGLAVLSYGQYF. The CDR3, as DNA: TGTGCCAGCAGTTTTGGACTAGCGGTCCTCTCTTACGGGCAGTACTTC.